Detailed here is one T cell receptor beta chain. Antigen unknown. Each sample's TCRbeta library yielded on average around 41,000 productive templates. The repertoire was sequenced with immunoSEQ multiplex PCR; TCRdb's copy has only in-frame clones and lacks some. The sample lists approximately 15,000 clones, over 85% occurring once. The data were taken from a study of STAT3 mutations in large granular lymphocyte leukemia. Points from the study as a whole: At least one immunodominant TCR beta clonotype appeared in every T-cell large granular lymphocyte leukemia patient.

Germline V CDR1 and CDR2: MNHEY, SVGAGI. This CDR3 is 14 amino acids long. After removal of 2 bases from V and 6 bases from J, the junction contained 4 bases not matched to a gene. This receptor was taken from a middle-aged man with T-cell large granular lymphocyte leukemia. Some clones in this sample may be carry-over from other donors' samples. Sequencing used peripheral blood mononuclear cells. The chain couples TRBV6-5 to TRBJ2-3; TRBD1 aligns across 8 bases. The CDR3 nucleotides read TGTGCCAGCAGTTACACGACAGGGGTTGATACGCAGTATTTT. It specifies CASSYTTGVDTQYF.